Listed below are T cell receptor beta chains from one sample, sequenced in a study of cytomegalovirus exposure and HLA in healthy donors. The repertoire was sequenced with immunoSEQ multiplex PCR; TCRdb's copy has only in-frame clones and lacks some. The sample has 180,000 or so clones, over 75% seen once. The sequenced sample was PBMCs. Every receptor here comes from a man in his fifties or sixties in good health and CMV-seropositive. CDR3s include the opening cysteine and the closing phenylalanine or tryptophan. D genes are given only for firm matches. Some rows mark clone size as missing; the rest say once, few, many or name a class of expanded clone.

v_call: TRBV6-1
d_call: .
clone_size: .
j_call: TRBJ2-7
cdr3_nt: TGTGCCAGCATCAGGACATTCTACGAGCAGTACTTC
cdr3_aa: CASIRTFYEQYF

v_call: TRBV4-2
d_call: TRBD1
clone_size: once
j_call: TRBJ1-6
cdr3_nt: TGTGCCAGCAGCCAGAGGGACAGGAGCTCCTATAATTCACCCCTCCACTTT
cdr3_aa: CASSQRDRSSYNSPLHF

v_call: TRBV28
d_call: .
clone_size: .
j_call: TRBJ1-1
cdr3_nt: TGTGCCAGCAGTTTAAGGCCAGGGATAGCTGAAGCTTTCTTT
cdr3_aa: CASSLRPGIAEAFF

v_call: TRBV7-9
d_call: .
clone_size: once
j_call: TRBJ1-2
cdr3_nt: TGTGCCAGCAGCTCCCCCCAGGCGACAGGTCTGAACTATGGCTACACCTTC
cdr3_aa: CASSSPQATGLNYGYTF

v_call: TRBV30
d_call: TRBD1
clone_size: .
j_call: TRBJ2-7
cdr3_nt: TGTGCCTGGAGTACCGGGACAGGCCACTACGAGCAGTACTTC
cdr3_aa: CAWSTGTGHYEQYF

v_call: TRBV7-8
d_call: TRBD1
clone_size: few
j_call: TRBJ1-2
cdr3_nt: TGTGCCAGCAGCCCGGGACAGGGCCTTAACTATGGCTACACCTTC
cdr3_aa: CASSPGQGLNYGYTF

v_call: TRBV11-2
d_call: TRBD2
clone_size: .
j_call: TRBJ2-5
cdr3_nt: TGTGCCAGCAGCCTCGGGACTAGCGGGGGGCAAGAGACCCAGTACTTC
cdr3_aa: CASSLGTSGGQETQYF

v_call: TRBV5-8
d_call: .
clone_size: .
j_call: TRBJ2-3
cdr3_nt: TGTGCCAGCAGCTTTGGCAGGGGTTCAGATACGCAGTATTTT
cdr3_aa: CASSFGRGSDTQYF

v_call: TRBV28
d_call: .
clone_size: .
j_call: TRBJ1-3
cdr3_nt: TGTGCCAGCAGTTTTGACTTAGGCTCTGGAAACACCATATATTTT
cdr3_aa: CASSFDLGSGNTIYF

v_call: TRBV19
d_call: .
clone_size: .
j_call: TRBJ1-2
cdr3_nt: TGTGCCAGTAGTACAACAGGGAGCTTCTATGGCTACACCTTC
cdr3_aa: CASSTTGSFYGYTF

v_call: TRBV7-6
d_call: TRBD2
clone_size: .
j_call: TRBJ2-5
cdr3_nt: TGTGCCAGCAGCTTAGTGGGGGGGGTGACTCGACAAGAGACCCAGTACTTC
cdr3_aa: CASSLVGGVTRQETQYF

v_call: TRBV7-9
d_call: .
clone_size: .
j_call: TRBJ2-7
cdr3_nt: TGTGCCAGCAGCTTAGGACAGGTCTACGAGCAGTACTTC
cdr3_aa: CASSLGQVYEQYF

v_call: TRBV6-5
d_call: TRBD1
clone_size: .
j_call: TRBJ2-7
cdr3_nt: TGTGCCAGCAGACGGGGACAGCGCTACGAGCAGTACTTC
cdr3_aa: CASRRGQRYEQYF

v_call: TRBV6-6
d_call: TRBD1
clone_size: .
j_call: TRBJ1-1
cdr3_nt: TGTGCCAGCAGTTCTTCAGGGGGCACTGAAGCTTTCTTT
cdr3_aa: CASSSSGGTEAFF

v_call: TRBV9
d_call: TRBD1
clone_size: .
j_call: TRBJ1-2
cdr3_nt: TGTGCCAGCAGCGCCGGACAGGGGGGGATCTATGGCTACACCTTC
cdr3_aa: CASSAGQGGIYGYTF

v_call: TRBV6-1
d_call: .
clone_size: .
j_call: TRBJ2-2
cdr3_nt: TGTGCCAGCAGTTCCCATGACTTCACCGGGGAGCTGTTTTTT
cdr3_aa: CASSSHDFTGELFF

v_call: TRBV29-1
d_call: .
clone_size: .
j_call: TRBJ1-2
cdr3_nt: TGCAGCTCTGGTAACAGGGACGGCTACACCTTC
cdr3_aa: CSSGNRDGYTF

v_call: TRBV4-3
d_call: TRBD2
clone_size: .
j_call: TRBJ2-1
cdr3_nt: TGCGCCAGCAGCCCAAGCGGGGGGGACGAGCAGTTCTTC
cdr3_aa: CASSPSGGDEQFF

v_call: TRBV7-2
d_call: .
clone_size: .
j_call: TRBJ1-2
cdr3_nt: TGTGCCAGCAGCTTCACGGACTCCTATGGCTACACCTTC
cdr3_aa: CASSFTDSYGYTF

v_call: TRBV7-2
d_call: TRBD2
clone_size: once
j_call: TRBJ2-1
cdr3_nt: TGTGCCAGCAGCTCATCTAGCGGGGCCACCTACAATGAGCAGTTCTTC
cdr3_aa: CASSSSSGATYNEQFF

v_call: TRBV5-1
d_call: .
clone_size: few
j_call: TRBJ2-2
cdr3_nt: TGCGCCAGCAAAAGCCCCGGGGAGCTGTTTTTT
cdr3_aa: CASKSPGELFF

v_call: TRBV5-4
d_call: .
clone_size: .
j_call: TRBJ1-1
cdr3_nt: TGTGCCAGCAGTCGGGCAGGGGTTACTGAAGCTTTCTTT
cdr3_aa: CASSRAGVTEAFF

v_call: TRBV29-1
d_call: .
clone_size: .
j_call: TRBJ2-3
cdr3_nt: TGCAGCGTCGACACTCGAAACACAGATACGCAGTATTTT
cdr3_aa: CSVDTRNTDTQYF

v_call: TRBV28
d_call: TRBD1
clone_size: .
j_call: TRBJ2-5
cdr3_nt: TGTGCCAGCAGTAAGGACAGGGCCCAAGAGACCCAGTACTTC
cdr3_aa: CASSKDRAQETQYF

v_call: TRBV9
d_call: .
clone_size: .
j_call: TRBJ2-1
cdr3_nt: TGTGCCAGCAGCCCCCAGATAAGTAATGAGCAGTTCTTC
cdr3_aa: CASSPQISNEQFF

v_call: TRBV5-1
d_call: TRBD2
clone_size: .
j_call: TRBJ2-3
cdr3_nt: TGCGCCAGCAGCTCCGGGGGGACGAGCACAGATACGCAGTATTTT
cdr3_aa: CASSSGGTSTDTQYF

v_call: TRBV14
d_call: TRBD2
clone_size: once
j_call: TRBJ2-3
cdr3_nt: TGTGCCAGCAGCCCATCACTAGCGGGAAAAACAGATACGCAGTATTTT
cdr3_aa: CASSPSLAGKTDTQYF

v_call: TRBV11-2
d_call: .
clone_size: few
j_call: TRBJ1-2
cdr3_nt: TGTGCCAGCCGACCCGGAGGGATAGCGGACTATGGCTACACCTTC
cdr3_aa: CASRPGGIADYGYTF

v_call: TRBV18
d_call: .
clone_size: .
j_call: TRBJ2-5
cdr3_nt: TGTGCCAGCTCACCACCGGAACAGCAAGAGACCCAGTACTTC
cdr3_aa: CASSPPEQQETQYF

v_call: TRBV13
d_call: .
clone_size: .
j_call: TRBJ1-1
cdr3_nt: TGTGCCAGCAGCTTACAGTATGGGGAGGGGGTTACTGAAGCTTTCTTT
cdr3_aa: CASSLQYGEGVTEAFF

v_call: TRBV28
d_call: .
clone_size: .
j_call: TRBJ1-1
cdr3_nt: TGTGCCAGCAGTTTAGATAGTCCCTTTCTCCTTCGGGGGGACACTGAAGCTTTCTTT
cdr3_aa: CASSLDSPFLLRGDTEAFF

v_call: TRBV4-3
d_call: .
clone_size: .
j_call: TRBJ1-2
cdr3_nt: TGCGCCAGCAGCCAAGAAAGGGGGATTAGCTATGGCTACACCTTC
cdr3_aa: CASSQERGISYGYTF

v_call: TRBV19
d_call: .
clone_size: .
j_call: TRBJ2-2
cdr3_nt: TGTGCCAGTATGCTAGGGGGGAACACCGGGGAGCTGTTTTTT
cdr3_aa: CASMLGGNTGELFF

v_call: TRBV4-2
d_call: .
clone_size: .
j_call: TRBJ1-1
cdr3_nt: TGTGCCAGCAGCCGGCCCGAGAACACTGAAGCTTTCTTT
cdr3_aa: CASSRPENTEAFF

v_call: TRBV7-8
d_call: TRBD2
clone_size: .
j_call: TRBJ2-2
cdr3_nt: TGTGCCAGCAGCTTAAAGCTAGCGGGGGGGACCGGGGAGCTGTTTTTT
cdr3_aa: CASSLKLAGGTGELFF

v_call: TRBV30
d_call: TRBD2
clone_size: .
j_call: TRBJ2-3
cdr3_nt: TGTGCCTGGAGTCCCACTAGCGGGGGTTATTCGGGGACAGATACGCAGTATTTT
cdr3_aa: CAWSPTSGGYSGTDTQYF

v_call: TRBV6-1
d_call: .
clone_size: few
j_call: TRBJ1-4
cdr3_nt: TGTGCCAGCAGTGAAAGTGTTAGTGATTTGACAGAAGTTTTT
cdr3_aa: CASSESVSDLTEVF

v_call: TRBV5-4
d_call: .
clone_size: .
j_call: TRBJ1-6
cdr3_nt: TGTGCCAGCAGCTACGAGAGCTCCTATAATTCACCCCTCCACTTT
cdr3_aa: CASSYESSYNSPLHF

v_call: TRBV9
d_call: TRBD2
clone_size: .
j_call: TRBJ2-1
cdr3_nt: TGTGCCAGCAGCGTAGGTGGGGGGGCCTACAATGAGCAGTTCTTC
cdr3_aa: CASSVGGGAYNEQFF

v_call: TRBV18
d_call: .
clone_size: .
j_call: TRBJ1-1
cdr3_nt: TGTGCCAGCTCGTCGCTGGCCGACACTGAAGCTTTCTTT
cdr3_aa: CASSSLADTEAFF

v_call: TRBV5-1
d_call: .
clone_size: once
j_call: TRBJ1-1
cdr3_nt: TGCGCCAGCAGCACCGGGACATCGAACACTGAAGCTTTCTTT
cdr3_aa: CASSTGTSNTEAFF

v_call: TRBV7-9
d_call: .
clone_size: .
j_call: TRBJ1-2
cdr3_nt: TGTGCCAGCAGCTTAGGCTCTCGGGACACCGGGGACTATGGCTACACCTTC
cdr3_aa: CASSLGSRDTGDYGYTF

v_call: TRBV6-6
d_call: TRBD1
clone_size: .
j_call: TRBJ1-1
cdr3_nt: TGTGCCAGCAGTTCACCCACAGGGGGCGCGTACACTGAAGCTTTCTTT
cdr3_aa: CASSSPTGGAYTEAFF

v_call: TRBV4-2
d_call: TRBD1
clone_size: .
j_call: TRBJ1-2
cdr3_nt: TGTGCCAGCAGCCAAGGTGATAGGGGGCTGGTCTTTGAAGGCTACACCTTC
cdr3_aa: CASSQGDRGLVFEGYTF

v_call: TRBV10-2
d_call: TRBD1
clone_size: .
j_call: TRBJ2-1
cdr3_nt: TGCGCCAGCAGTGTAATACAGGGGGCTTACAATGAGCAGTTCTTC
cdr3_aa: CASSVIQGAYNEQFF

v_call: TRBV28
d_call: TRBD1
clone_size: .
j_call: TRBJ1-1
cdr3_nt: TGTGCCAGCACCCTGGGACAGATGAACACTGAAGCTTTCTTT
cdr3_aa: CASTLGQMNTEAFF

v_call: TRBV7-7
d_call: TRBD1
clone_size: .
j_call: TRBJ2-3
cdr3_nt: TGTGCCAGCAGCCTTCGACAGGGGGCAGATACGCAGTATTTT
cdr3_aa: CASSLRQGADTQYF

v_call: TRBV18
d_call: .
clone_size: .
j_call: TRBJ1-4
cdr3_nt: TGTGCCAGCTCACCAGATGGACTTAATGAAAAACTGTTTTTT
cdr3_aa: CASSPDGLNEKLFF

v_call: TRBV4-1
d_call: TRBD2
clone_size: .
j_call: TRBJ2-4
cdr3_nt: TGCGCCAGCAGCCAACCGACTAGCGGATTAGCCAAAAACATTCAGTACTTC
cdr3_aa: CASSQPTSGLAKNIQYF

v_call: TRBV5-1
d_call: .
clone_size: once
j_call: TRBJ1-2
cdr3_nt: TGCGCCAGCAGCTTGGGCGCCTCCGGTAACTATGGCTACACCTTC
cdr3_aa: CASSLGASGNYGYTF